This T cell receptor beta chain was recorded in a study of technical replicates of blood from a few donors. Sequencing used immunoSEQ multiplex PCR; TCRdb keeps in-frame clones, though not all of them. The sample consists of tens of thousands of clones, about 91% of them appearing once. V was trimmed by 4 bases and J by 2 bases, leaving 6 bases between them. Germline CDR1 GTSNPN, CDR2 SVGIG (reference sequence). The CDR3 is made up of 11 amino acids. The chain has TRBV30 and TRBJ2-7; D is uncertain. The sequence came from a human donor in good health. What was sequenced was T cells isolated from PBMCs. CDR3 sequence: CAWMAAYEQYF. Written as DNA, the CDR3 is TGTGCCTGGATGGCGGCCTACGAGCAGTACTTC.